This T cell receptor (beta chain) was found in a study of CD8+ T cells in alopecia areata. Lesional scalp tissue (obtained by punch biopsy) and peripheral blood were collected from alopecia areata patients. Extraction of RNA preceded its reverse transcription into cDNA, which served as the sequencing template. This table comes from immunoSEQ multiplex PCR, and its TCRdb copy is limited to in-frame clones, with some not included. The sample records about 150,000 clones, more than 45% being singletons. This clone has a handful of counts. The sample holds other DNA sequences that translate to the same CDR3. Trimming cost V 0 bases and J 5 bases, with 8 bases left between them. Germline V CDR1 and CDR2: SGHDT, YYEEEE. There are 13 residues in the CDR3.

The source of this sequence is a human donor with alopecia areata. Sequenced input: CD4+ T cells sorted from blood. J is TRBJ2-5 and V is TRBV5-6; TRBD1 or TRBD2 may be the D gene (6 bases each). CDR3 loop: CASSLAGAETQYF. CDR3 bases: TGTGCCAGCAGCTTGGCGGGGGCTGAGACCCAGTACTTC.